Sequencing of this T cell receptor (beta chain) was carried out in a study of molecular identifiers for immune sequencing clone quantification. Study-level findings and limits: Highly expanded clone sizes could be underestimated by identical TCR molecules that share a barcode.

TCRdb used MiXCR to reprocess the PCR reads, holding one entry per CDR3 protein. The sample yields more than 450,000 distinct CDR3 sequences, around a fifth seen once. As concerns this clonotype: Its target is not known.

Germline-derived CDR1 and CDR2 are SGHNT and YYREEE (reference sequence). This CDR3 region has 13 residues. The V and J ends lost 4 bases and 5 bases respectively, with 11 bases between them. V and J are TRBV5-4 and TRBJ2-3; the D is unclear. The TCR was taken from a human donor in good health. Some libraries in this study had Jurkat cell RNA spiked in. The specimen sequenced was naive CD8+ T cells from blood, with Jurkat cell RNA spiked in. Subset in this sample: FACS-sorted CD8+CD4-CCR7+CD45RA+ naive T cells. CDR3 sequence: CASSQTWGDTQYF. As DNA, the CDR3 is TGTGCCAGCAGCCAGACTTGGGGAGATACGCAGTATTTT.